These 7 T cell receptor beta chains came from one sample sequenced in a study of T cell repertoires in cytomegalovirus infection. TCRdb called the reads again in MiXCR, with one record for every CDR3 protein. The table has roughly 500,000 distinct CDR3 sequences, 15% to 20% seen once. The specimen was CD8+ T cells from PBMCs. The receptors originated from a human donor in good health (CMV status not recorded). Some clones in this sample may be carry-over from other donors' samples.

The rearrangement joins TRBV27 to TRBJ2-7; 9 positions match TRBD2. The length of the CDR3 is 18 residues. Germline V gene lookup returns CDR1 MNHEY and CDR2 SMNVEV (reference sequence). The V gene end was trimmed by 0 bases and the J gene end by 4 bases; junction bases not matched to a gene: 13. The CDR3 here is CASSLSGSGSLRLYEQYF. In DNA form, the CDR3 reads TGTGCCAGCAGTTTATCAGGTAGCGGGAGTCTAAGGTTGTACGAGCAGTACTTC.

This clonotype was picked up a small number of times. CDR3 DNA sequence: TGTGCCACCAGCCGAAGCCGAGGCAGGGGGGCGGACTACGAGCAGTACTTC. Translating it yields CATSRSRGRGADYEQYF. This chain links TRBV15 with TRBJ2-7, with TRBD1 as a possible D gene (7 bases). Trimming cost V 5 bases and J 3 bases, with 23 bases left between them. Germline CDR1 and CDR2: LNHNV and YYDKDF (reference sequence). The CDR3 spans 17 residues.

The chain links TRBV13 to TRBJ1-2; 12 bases agree with TRBD1. The V and J ends lost 5 bases and 4 bases, in that order; junction bases with no gene match: 5. Germline V CDR1 and CDR2: PRHDT, FYEKMQ (reference sequence). The CDR3 is 15 residues long. The CDR3 reads CASSPGTGGSYGYTF. The CDR3 DNA is TGTGCCAGCAGCCCCGGGACAGGGGGCAGCTATGGCTACACCTTC.

This chain's CDR3 is CASSLDGQGTTYEQYF. CDR3 in DNA: TGCGCCAGCAGCTTGGATGGACAGGGGACAACCTACGAGCAGTACTTC. The chain is built from TRBV5-1 and TRBJ2-7; 9 nucleotides agree with TRBD1. The ends lost 0 bases at V and 2 bases at J; junction bases unmatched: 6. Germline CDR1 reads SGHRS; CDR2 reads YFSETQ. This CDR3 contains 16 residues.

The table lists this clonotype with many counts. V gene TRBV28 combines with J gene TRBJ2-7, with D perhaps TRBD2 (5 bases). The V gene lost 3 bases and the J gene lost 0 bases, with 18 bases spanning the gap. The CDR3 is made up of 17 amino acids. Germline V CDR1 and CDR2: MDHEN, SYDVKM. The CDR3 nucleotides read TGTGCCAGCAGTTTCAACCCGGCTAGCTATAGCTCCTACGAGCAGTACTTC. Its translation: CASSFNPASYSSYEQYF.

The rearrangement links TRBV6-1 to TRBJ2-1; a possible D gene is TRBD1 (6 bases). The germline V gene has CDR1 MNHNS and CDR2 SASEGT. The CDR3 has 22 residues. The V end lost 2 bases, the J end lost 0 bases, and 29 bases lay between the germline ends. The CDR3 loop reads CASSEWGGWTAGESSSYNEQFF. The CDR3 DNA follows: TGTGCCAGCAGTGAATGGGGTGGGTGGACGGCAGGGGAATCGAGCTCCTACAATGAGCAGTTCTTC.

The V call is TRBV6-1, the J call TRBJ1-1, with D perhaps matching TRBD1 (5 bases). From germline, CDR1 is MNHNS and CDR2 SASEGT. V was pared by 6 bases and J by 7 bases, with 21 bases between. The CDR3 extends over 15 amino acids. The CDR3 reads CASRGGDGTSNEAFF. CDR3 DNA: TGTGCCAGCAGGGGGGGGGACGGAACGTCGAATGAAGCTTTCTTT.